This record concerns one T cell receptor (beta chain) sequence. The CDR3 length is 15 residues. The ends were cut back, 5 bases at V and 3 bases at J, with 13 bases in the middle. Germline V CDR1 and CDR2: SGHTA, FQGNSA. The data were obtained in a study of blood T cell repertoires in COVID-19. Study as a whole: COVID-19 samples collected from the United States, Italy and Spain covered acute and convalescent phases.

Recruits, aged roughly 18 to 89 years, lived in 24 US areas. Cohort allocation depended upon clinical history that participants reported. Here immunoSEQ multiplex PCR was the method, and the copy in TCRdb shows in-frame clones only, minus some. Among about 220,000 clones listed, approximately 83% were seen once. The sample consisted of PBMCs or T cells enriched from blood (not recorded which). The receptor was isolated from a woman aged 60-70 years who had recovered from COVID-19. V and J are TRBV7-2 and TRBJ2-2; D perhaps matches TRBD2 (6 bases). CDR3 bases: TGTGCCAGCAGCCAAGTCAGCGGGTACACCGGGGAGCTGTTTTTT. It yields the protein CASSQVSGYTGELFF.